The rows below give T cell receptor beta chains drawn from one sample of a study of T cell responses to AZD1222 COVID-19 vaccine. The method was immunoSEQ multiplex PCR; TCRdb's version includes in-frame clones alone and lacks a portion of them. The repertoire holds tens of thousands of clones, approximately 90% seen once, with roughly 8% in the top ten. This specimen was peripheral blood, taken 28 days after the second AZD1222 dose. Source of these receptors: an adult who received the AZD1222 COVID-19 vaccine. The CDR3 runs from the conserved cysteine through the conserved F or W. Some rows mark clone size as missing; the rest say once, few, many or name a class of expanded clone.

CASRGVSYEQYF | - | 12 | TRBV12-3/TRBV12-4
CASSLLVKRETQYF | - | 14 | TRBV28
CASSPAPQGNTEAFF | - | 15 | TRBV19
CASSFGGYEQYF | - | 12 | TRBV12-3/TRBV12-4
CASTDTRIGYTF | - | 12 | TRBV19
CASFGQGQGTYGYTF | - | 15 | TRBV28
CASSYDSGRGDEQFF | - | 15 | TRBV7-2
CASGQTGLNTEAFF | once | 14 | TRBV5-1
CASSLAASGSYEQYF | - | 15 | TRBV7-2
CASSYGRISPSGANVLTF | once | 18 | TRBV6-2/TRBV6-3
CASTGLAPYEQYF | - | 13 | TRBV30
CASSPGNSPLHF | - | 12 | TRBV16
CASSLYPGGELFF | - | 13 | TRBV12-3/TRBV12-4
CATSDSGGDITETQYF | - | 16 | TRBV24-1
CAWSARTGKNTIYF | - | 14 | TRBV30